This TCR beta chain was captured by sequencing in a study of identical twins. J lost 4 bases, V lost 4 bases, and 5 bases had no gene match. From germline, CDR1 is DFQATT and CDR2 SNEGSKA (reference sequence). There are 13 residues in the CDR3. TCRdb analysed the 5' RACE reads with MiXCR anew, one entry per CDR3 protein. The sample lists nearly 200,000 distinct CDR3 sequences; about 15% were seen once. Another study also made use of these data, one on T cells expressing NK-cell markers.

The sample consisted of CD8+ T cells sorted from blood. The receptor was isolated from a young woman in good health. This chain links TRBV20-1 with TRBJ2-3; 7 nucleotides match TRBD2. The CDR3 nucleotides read TGCAGTGCTATGTGGGAGGGCCCAGATACGCAGTATTTT. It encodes CSAMWEGPDTQYF.